This entry lists 29 T cell receptor beta chains sequenced from one sample in a study of cytomegalovirus exposure and HLA in healthy donors. The study ran its PCR with 60 Vbeta and 13 Jbeta primers. Produced via immunoSEQ multiplex PCR; TCRdb's table is partial and in-frame only. This table holds some 76,000 clones, approximately 80% found once. The sample consisted of PBMCs. The receptor set was obtained from a woman between 40 and 50 years old in good health and CMV-seropositive.

The chain is built from TRBV5-4 and TRBJ2-2; TRBD2 agrees at 8 bases. Germline loops: CDR1 SGHNT, CDR2 YYREEE (reference sequence). The CDR3 has 15 amino acids. J lost 5 bases, V lost 1 base, and 4 bases had no gene match. CDR3 sequence (DNA): TGTGCCAGCAGCTTGCGGGGGGGCCGTACCGGGGAGCTGTTTTTT. It yields the protein CASSLRGGRTGELFF. The complete variable domain, with remaining parts taken from reference TRBV5-4 and TRBJ2-2, reads ETGVTQSPTHLIKTRGQQVTLRCSSQSGHNTVSWYQQALGQGPQFIFQYYREEENGRGNFPPRFSGLQFPNYSSELNVNALELDDSALYLCASSLRGGRTGELFFGEGSRLTVL.

This chain links TRBV18 with TRBJ2-7; a possible D gene is TRBD2 (5 bases). The CDR3 runs 13 residues. The V gene lost 6 bases and the J gene lost 2 bases, with 11 bases spanning the gap. Germline V CDR1 and CDR2: KGHSH, LQKENI. In DNA, the CDR3 is TGTGCCAGCTCCCAGGACGGGGCCTACGAGCAGTACTTC. This sequence encodes CASSQDGAYEQYF.

The genes are TRBV29-1 and TRBJ1-2, with a possible D match to TRBD1 (5 bases). There are 12 residues in the CDR3. Germline assignment: CDR1 SQVTM and CDR2 ANQGSEA. V was clipped by 8 bases and J by 8 bases, with 18 bases between them. This CDR3 is CSIKLGGRGYTF. The CDR3 DNA reads as TGCAGCATAAAGTTGGGGGGACGAGGCTACACCTTC.

The CDR3 DNA sequence: TGTGCCAGCAGCAACTCCGGGATTCACGAGCAGTACTTC. It translates to CASSNSGIHEQYF. The chain employs TRBV5-4 and TRBJ2-7; D might be TRBD2 (5 bases). Germline CDR1 reads SGHNT; CDR2 reads YYREEE (reference sequence). The CDR3 length is 13 residues. The V end lost 4 bases, the J end lost 5 bases, and 13 bases lay between the germline ends.

The chain carries TRBV5-8 and TRBJ1-1; D gene uncertain. The CDR3 covers 12 residues. CDR1 SGHTS and CDR2 YDEGEE come from the germline V gene. The V end lost 0 bases, the J end lost 11 bases, and 11 bases lay between the germline ends. The CDR3 spells CASSLDGSSAFF. The DNA of the CDR3 is TGTGCCAGCAGCTTGGATGGCAGTAGCGCTTTCTTT.

The chain has TRBV7-6 and TRBJ2-5, with 10 bases that match TRBD1. The CDR3 totals 15 residues. Germline values: CDR1 SGHVS, CDR2 FNYEAQ. The trim removed 5 bases at V and 0 bases at J, leaving 3 bases unmatched. Here the CDR3 DNA reads TGTGCCAGCAGCGTGGGACAGGGGTACCAAGAGACCCAGTACTTC. Protein sequence: CASSVGQGYQETQYF.

The chain combines TRBV9 with TRBJ2-3; TRBD2 agrees at 10 bases. The trim removed 4 bases at V and 1 base at J, leaving 3 bases unmatched. This CDR3 has 15 amino acids. Germline V lookup: CDR1 SGDLS, CDR2 YYNGEE. CDR3 sequence: CASSPGTSGTDTQYF. Here the CDR3 DNA reads TGTGCCAGCAGCCCCGGGACTAGCGGCACAGATACGCAGTATTTT.

The genes are TRBV9 and TRBJ2-3, with 9 bases matching TRBD2. This CDR3 comprises 14 residues. Trimming removed 0 bases from V and 8 bases from J; junction bases left unmatched: 4. CDR1 is SGDLS and CDR2 is YYNGEE in the germline V gene. DNA for the CDR3: TGTGCCAGCAGCGTAGTTGGCGGGGGGGGTACGCAGTATTTT. This encodes CASSVVGGGGTQYF.

DNA of the CDR3: TGTGCCAGCAGTCCGGCGGGTGGGAGCACAGATACGCAGTATTTT. Its translation: CASSPAGGSTDTQYF. The chain links TRBV6-5 to TRBJ2-3; possible D gene TRBD2, 5 bases. V lost 5 bases and J lost 0, with 12 bases in between. Germline V gives CDR1 MNHEY, CDR2 SVGAGI. The CDR3 runs 15 residues.

This clone has a single count. The gene calls are TRBV5-1 and TRBJ1-1; TRBD1 aligns across 9 bases. Germline V gene data show CDR1 as SGHRS and CDR2 as YFSETQ. Trimming took 0 bases from V and 5 from J; bases not matched to a gene: 5. The CDR3 is 15 amino acids. The CDR3 coding sequence is TGCGCCAGCAGCTTGGACAGGGGGCAGGGAACTGAAGCTTTCTTT. This translates into CASSLDRGQGTEAFF.

V gene TRBV28 combines with J gene TRBJ1-6; 7 bases agree with TRBD1. The V and J ends lost 7 bases and 5 bases, in that order; junction bases with no gene match: 8. The germline CDR1 and CDR2 sequences are MDHEN and SYDVKM. The CDR3 is 15 residues long. This CDR3 reads CASITGTANNSPLHF. In DNA, the CDR3 is TGTGCCAGCATAACGGGGACAGCAAATAATTCACCCCTCCACTTT.

The rearrangement links TRBV29-1 to TRBJ2-7; the D gene is possibly TRBD1 (5 bases). The CDR3 length is 15 residues. The germline V gene encodes CDR1 SQVTM and CDR2 ANQGSEA. Between the trimmed V and J ends, which lost 1 base and 0 bases, there was a span of 13 bases. CDR3 sequence reads: CSVEVPQGSSYEQYF. CDR3 DNA: TGCAGCGTTGAAGTCCCCCAGGGTTCCTCCTACGAGCAGTACTTC.

In the case of this clone: A junction boundary mismatches the germline segment, possibly from a read error. The chain links TRBV7-9 to TRBJ1-1; D remains ambiguous. The CDR3 is 15 residues long. Germline V CDR1 and CDR2: SEHNR, FQNEAQ (reference sequence). The CDR3 coding sequence is TGTTCCAGCAGCTTTCTAGGTCTTGGCAGCACTGAAGCTTTCTTT. This gives the protein CSSSFLGLGSTEAFF.

The J gene is TRBJ1-5, the V gene TRBV19; 7 bases line up with TRBD1. The CDR3 spans 15 residues. Germline CDR1 LNHDA, CDR2 SQIVND (reference sequence). J was trimmed by 9 bases and V by 1 base; bases with no gene match: 9. The DNA of the CDR3 is TGTGCCAGTAGTATAGGAGGACAGGTTGGGCGGCCCCAGCATTTT. This sequence encodes CASSIGGQVGRPQHF.

This chain uses TRBV30 with TRBJ2-1, with 8 positions matching TRBD2. Trimming removed 3 bases from V and 0 bases from J; junction bases left unmatched: 4. CDR1 and CDR2 (germline): GTSNPN, SVGIG (reference sequence). This CDR3 is 15 amino acids long. CDR3 DNA: TGTGCCTGGAGCGTCGGGGGGGCCTCCTACAATGAGCAGTTCTTC. Amino acids: CAWSVGGASYNEQFF.

The J gene is TRBJ1-4, the V gene TRBV9; perhaps TRBD1 as D (6 bases). The CDR3 spans 15 residues. V was trimmed by 0 bases and J by 8 bases, leaving 14 bases between them. CDR1 SGDLS and CDR2 YYNGEE come from the germline V gene. The CDR3 region has the DNA TGTGCCAGCAGCGTAGCCTTGCAGGGGCGAGAAAAACTGTTTTTT. This gives the protein CASSVALQGREKLFF.

The chain employs TRBV11-3 and TRBJ2-1; the D gene is possibly TRBD2 (6 bases). Germline V gene lookup returns CDR1 SGHNT and CDR2 YENEEA. V lost 2 bases and J lost 3, with 11 bases in between. The CDR3 length is 15 residues. The CDR3 DNA follows: TGTGCCAGCAGCTTAACGGGCGGGGTCTACAATGAGCAGTTCTTC. It yields the protein CASSLTGGVYNEQFF.

The V call is TRBV6-4, the J call TRBJ2-1; TRBD1 matches at 11 bases. CDR1 is MRHNA, CDR2 SNTAGT, per germline. This CDR3 region has 17 residues. V shed 0 bases and J 3 bases; nucleotides not matched to a gene: 4. This chain's CDR3 is CASSDSGQGANYNEQFF. The DNA for the CDR3 is TGTGCCAGCAGTGACTCTGGACAGGGGGCGAACTACAATGAGCAGTTCTTC.

This chain uses TRBV6-4 with TRBJ2-2; 12 nucleotides agree with TRBD1. The CDR3 consists of 15 residues. V dropped 6 bases and J dropped 2; count of bases not matched to a gene: 1. Germline CDR1 is MRHNA and CDR2 is SNTAGT. The CDR3 region has the DNA TGTGCCAGCAGCGGGACAGGGGGCAACACCGGGGAGCTGTTTTTT. As protein: CASSGTGGNTGELFF.

The rearrangement links TRBV28 to TRBJ1-1; D remains unclear. Germline assignment: CDR1 MDHEN and CDR2 SYDVKM. Between the trimmed V and J ends, which lost 2 bases and 7 bases, there was a span of 20 bases. The CDR3 extends over 16 amino acids. The CDR3 sequence: CASSLPGPSKGSEAFF. CDR3 in DNA: TGTGCCAGCAGTTTACCCGGGCCCTCCAAAGGGAGTGAAGCTTTCTTT.

CDR3 sequence reads: CASSPGQGNYGYTF. CDR3 coding DNA: TGTGCCAGTAGTCCCGGACAGGGGAATTATGGCTACACCTTC. The chain employs TRBV19 and TRBJ1-2, with 9 bases lining up with TRBD1. The CDR3 is 14 amino acids. The trim removed 5 bases at V and 5 bases at J, leaving 6 bases unmatched. Germline V gives CDR1 LNHDA, CDR2 SQIVND (reference sequence).

The chain employs TRBV6-1 and TRBJ1-2; the D is unclear. Germline assignment: CDR1 MNHNS and CDR2 SASEGT. The CDR3 consists of 14 residues. The V end was cut by 5 bases, the J end by 0 bases, with 10 bases between. The CDR3 protein is CASSSPLSNYGYTF. The CDR3 bases are TGTGCCAGCAGTTCCCCTCTATCTAACTATGGCTACACCTTC.

V usage is TRBV7-2 and J usage is TRBJ1-6, with 7 bases lining up with TRBD1. V dropped 7 bases and J dropped 9; count of bases not matched to a gene: 6. The CDR3 covers 13 residues. Germline V lookup: CDR1 SGHTA, CDR2 FQGNSA. The CDR3 DNA reads TGTGCCAGCACCCACCAGGGGGGTTCACCCCTCCACTTT. Amino acids: CASTHQGGSPLHF.

The chain links TRBV10-2 to TRBJ2-2, with TRBD2 matching over 12 bases. The J segment lost 3 bases and the V segment lost 10 bases, leaving 9 bases of the junction unmatched. The CDR3 covers 16 residues. Germline lookup yields CDR1 WSHSY and CDR2 SAAADI. The CDR3 bases are TGCGCCACCCCGACTAGCGGGGGCCGTCACACCGGGGAGCTGTTTTTT. Protein: CATPTSGGRHTGELFF.

V and J are TRBV10-3 and TRBJ1-4, with D possibly matching TRBD1 (5 bases). Trimming stripped 6 bases from V and 5 bases from J, with 13 bases between. CDR3 length: 14 residues. Germline lookup yields CDR1 ENHRY and CDR2 SYGVKD. The chain's CDR3 is CAIRPDSSNEKLFF. The DNA for the CDR3 is TGTGCCATCAGGCCCGACAGCTCAAATGAAAAACTGTTTTTT.

The chain employs TRBV20-1 and TRBJ2-5; 7 nucleotides line up with TRBD1. There are 11 residues in the CDR3. The germline V gene has CDR1 DFQATT and CDR2 SNEGSKA (reference sequence). Germline trimming cut 6 bases from V and 5 bases from J; bases unmatched to any gene: 3. The DNA of the CDR3 is TGCAGTGCAGAACAGGGGGAGACCCAGTACTTC. Translating it yields CSAEQGETQYF.

The CDR3 loop reads CASIPPPRVAGELFF. The DNA of the CDR3 is TGTGCCAGCATCCCCCCTCCCCGGGTGGCCGGGGAGCTGTTTTTT. This chain uses TRBV7-9 with TRBJ2-2; D not certain. Trimming stripped 7 bases from V and 6 bases from J, with 18 bases between. This CDR3 comprises 15 residues. In germline, CDR1 is SEHNR, CDR2 FQNEAQ (reference sequence).

The V call is TRBV7-8, the J call TRBJ2-1; 7 positions agree with TRBD2. Germline assignment: CDR1 SGHVS and CDR2 FQNEAQ. The CDR3 has 15 residues. Unmatched junction bases numbered 4, after V lost 1 base and J lost 4 bases. The CDR3 protein is CASSLGGTTYNEQFF. In DNA form, the CDR3 reads TGTGCCAGCAGCTTAGGAGGGACTACATACAATGAGCAGTTCTTC. Filled out from reference TRBV7-8 and TRBJ2-1, the complete variable domain reads GAGVSQSPRYKVAKRGQDVALRCDPISGHVSLFWYQQALGQGPEFLTYFQNEAQLDKSGLPSDRFFAERPEGSVSTLKIQRTQQEDSAVYLCASSLGGTTYNEQFFGPGTRLTVL.

The chain has TRBV7-9 and TRBJ1-2; no clear D. Germline CDR1 is SEHNR and CDR2 is FQNEAQ (reference sequence). The length of the CDR3 is 13 residues. V was clipped by 5 bases and J by 5 bases, with 12 bases between them. The CDR3 loop is CASSRSGEYGYTF. The CDR3 nucleotides read TGTGCCAGCAGCCGTTCCGGGGAATATGGCTACACCTTC. The full variable domain, completed using reference TRBV7-9 and TRBJ1-2, is DTGVSQNPRHKITKRGQNVTFRCDPISEHNRLYWYRQTLGQGPEFLTYFQNEAQLEKSRLLSDRFSAERPKGSFSTLEIQRTEQGDSAMYLCASSRSGEYGYTFGSGTRLTVV.